This TCR beta chain was sequenced for a study of blood T cell repertoires in COVID-19. Study summary: Researchers got acute and convalescent COVID-19 samples from the United States, Italy and Spain. PBMCs, B-cell-depleted T cells, or T cells were the source of the cDNA or gDNA that made up the material.

Source study methods: Scientists estimated how many nucleated cells there were by amplifying reference gene primers. Here immunoSEQ multiplex PCR was the method, and the copy in TCRdb shows in-frame clones only, minus some. V, J and clone size are taken as reported in that table, and D and trimming were inferred from the DNA itself. The sample holds about 180,000 clones, 70% to 90% seen once. Looked up from germline, CDR1 is SGHRS and CDR2 is YFSETQ. The length of the CDR3 is 14 residues. V dropped 0 bases and J dropped 2 bases, with 9 bases sitting between them. Seattle participants joined during active infection and were tracked over time.

Sequenced: peripheral blood. The receptor was derived from a person aged 65 to 85 with COVID-19, enrolled during active disease. The rearrangement joins TRBV5-1 to TRBJ2-7; D call uncertain. CDR3 nucleotides: TGCGCCAGCAGCTTGGATGGCGGTCCCTACGAGCAGTACTTC. Its translation: CASSLDGGPYEQYF.